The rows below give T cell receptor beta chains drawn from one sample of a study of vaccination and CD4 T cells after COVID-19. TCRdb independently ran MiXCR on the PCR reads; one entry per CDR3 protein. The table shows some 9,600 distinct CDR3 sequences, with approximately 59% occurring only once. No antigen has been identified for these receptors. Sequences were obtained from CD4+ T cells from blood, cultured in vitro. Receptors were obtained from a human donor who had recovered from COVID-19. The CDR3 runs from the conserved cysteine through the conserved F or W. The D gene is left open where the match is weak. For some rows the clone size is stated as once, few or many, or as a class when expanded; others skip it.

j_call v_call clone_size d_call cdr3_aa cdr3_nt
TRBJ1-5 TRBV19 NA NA CASSYMGAAGSQHF TGTGCCAGTAGCTACATGGGGGCGGCCGGGTCCCAGCATTTT
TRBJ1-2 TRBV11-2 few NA CASSPGRGNYGYTF TGTGCCAGCAGCCCTGGACGGGGCAACTATGGCTACACCTTC
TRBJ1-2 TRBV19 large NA CATQRDNYGYTF TGTGCAACCCAAAGAGATAACTATGGCTACACCTTC
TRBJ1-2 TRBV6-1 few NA CASSRGHPYGYTF TGTGCCAGCAGCCGTGGACACCCCTATGGCTACACCTTC
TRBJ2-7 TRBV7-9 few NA CASSFGGASLLYEQYF TGTGCCAGCAGTTTTGGGGGGGCGTCTCTGCTCTACGAGCAGTACTTC
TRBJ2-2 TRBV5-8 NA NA CASSRDGANTGELFF TGTGCCAGCAGCCGGGACGGGGCGAACACCGGGGAGCTGTTTTTT
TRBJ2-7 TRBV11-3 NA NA CASSSGQHYEQYF TGTGCCAGCAGCTCGGGCCAACACTACGAGCAGTACTTC
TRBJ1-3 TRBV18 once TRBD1 CASSPFDRADGGNTIYF TGTGCCAGCTCACCTTTCGACAGGGCCGATGGAGGAAACACCATATATTTT
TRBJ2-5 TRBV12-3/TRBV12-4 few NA CASSHGRPGLETQYF TGTGCCAGCAGCCACGGACGGCCGGGTCTAGAGACCCAGTACTTC
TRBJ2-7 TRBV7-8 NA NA CASSFRESYEQYF TGTGCCAGCAGCTTCAGGGAAAGCTACGAGCAGTACTTC
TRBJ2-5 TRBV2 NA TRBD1 CASSEKRGRETQYF TGTGCCAGCAGTGAAAAAAGGGGGCGGGAGACCCAGTACTTC
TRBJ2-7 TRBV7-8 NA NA CASSAVLGHIYEQYF TGTGCCAGCAGTGCCGTGTTGGGCCATATCTACGAGCAGTACTTC
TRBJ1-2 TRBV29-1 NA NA CSVNNRASDYGYTF TGCAGCGTTAACAACAGGGCCTCAGACTATGGCTACACCTTC
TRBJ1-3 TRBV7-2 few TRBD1 CASSWGTAGNTIYF TGTGCCAGCAGCTGGGGGACAGCTGGAAACACCATATATTTT
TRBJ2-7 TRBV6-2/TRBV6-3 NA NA CASSYVAGYEQYF TGTGCCAGCAGTTACGTCGCGGGTTACGAGCAGTACTTC
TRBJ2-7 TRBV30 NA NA CAWNNHRDLSYEQYF TGTGCCTGGAACAACCACCGGGACCTATCCTACGAGCAGTACTTC
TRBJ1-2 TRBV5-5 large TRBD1 CASRPNRGYGYTF TGTGCCAGCCGACCGAACAGGGGCTATGGCTACACCTTC
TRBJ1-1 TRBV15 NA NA CATSRDLRNTEAFF TGTGCCACCAGCAGAGATCTTAGGAACACTGAAGCTTTCTTT
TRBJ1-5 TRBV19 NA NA CATGSLKHSNQPQHF TGTGCTACAGGAAGTCTTAAACATAGCAATCAGCCCCAGCATTTT
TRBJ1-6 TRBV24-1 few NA CATSDLAGERGSPLHF TGTGCCACCAGTGATTTGGCAGGGGAGCGGGGATCACCCCTCCACTTT
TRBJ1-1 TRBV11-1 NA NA CASSSWGSTEAFF TGTGCCAGCAGCTCCTGGGGGAGCACTGAAGCTTTCTTT
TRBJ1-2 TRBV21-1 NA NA CASSKAGAGTVFCYGYTF TGTGCCAGCAGCAAAGCCGGGGCAGGGACCGTCTTTTGCTATGGCTACACCTTC
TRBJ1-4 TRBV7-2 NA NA CASSPGQHNEKLFF TGTGCCAGCAGCCCCGGACAGCATAATGAAAAACTGTTTTTT
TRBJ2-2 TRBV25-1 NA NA CASSDQQGSNTGELFF TGTGCCAGCAGTGACCAACAGGGTTCGAACACCGGGGAGCTGTTTTTT
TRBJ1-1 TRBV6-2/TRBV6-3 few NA CASSDTGNTEAFF TGTGCCAGCAGCGACACCGGGAACACTGAAGCTTTCTTT
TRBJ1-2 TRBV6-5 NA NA CASSYTPGTFYGYTF TGTGCCAGCAGTTACACCCCCGGGACCTTCTATGGCTACACCTTC
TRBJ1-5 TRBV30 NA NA CACEEGEDQPQHF TGTGCCTGCGAAGAGGGGGAGGATCAGCCCCAGCATTTT
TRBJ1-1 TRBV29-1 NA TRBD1 CSVGTGTAHEAFF TGCAGCGTGGGGACAGGGACTGCGCATGAAGCTTTCTTT
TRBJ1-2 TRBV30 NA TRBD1 CAWSQGGNYGYTF TGTGCCTGGAGTCAAGGGGGCAACTATGGCTACACCTTC
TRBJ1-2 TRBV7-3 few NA CASSLGSGTLYGYTF TGTGCCAGCAGCTTAGGCTCCGGGACACTATATGGCTACACCTTC
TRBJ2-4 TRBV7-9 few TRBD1 CASSLGGGQGNIQYF TGTGCCAGCAGCTTAGGGGGAGGACAGGGGAACATTCAGTACTTC
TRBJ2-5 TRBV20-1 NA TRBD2 CSASTTSGPVIETQYF TGCAGTGCTAGCACGACTAGCGGGCCGGTGATAGAGACCCAGTACTTC
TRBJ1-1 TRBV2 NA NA CASSERADYREAFF TGTGCCAGCAGTGAAAGAGCAGACTACCGGGAAGCTTTCTTT
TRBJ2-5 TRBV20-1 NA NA CSARFGYQETQYF TGCAGTGCTAGATTTGGGTACCAAGAGACCCAGTACTTC
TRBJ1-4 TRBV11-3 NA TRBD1 CASSSGGQHEKLFF TGTGCCAGCAGCTCCGGGGGACAGCATGAAAAACTGTTTTTT
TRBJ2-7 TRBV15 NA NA CATSRVAARYPSIGSYEQYF TGTGCCACCAGCAGAGTTGCGGCCCGCTACCCCTCCATCGGGAGCTACGAGCAGTACTTC
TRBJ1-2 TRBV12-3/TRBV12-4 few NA CASSLTENYGYTF TGTGCCAGCAGTTTAACAGAGAACTATGGCTACACCTTC
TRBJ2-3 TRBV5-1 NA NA CASSQAWGTTDTQYF TGCGCCAGCAGCCAGGCTTGGGGGACCACAGATACGCAGTATTTT
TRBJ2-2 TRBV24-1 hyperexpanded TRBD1 CATSDPTGVSGELFF TGTGCCACCAGTGATCCGACAGGGGTCTCCGGGGAGCTGTTTTTT
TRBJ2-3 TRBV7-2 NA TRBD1 CASRFQTGVPDTQYF TGTGCCAGCAGATTCCAGACAGGGGTCCCAGATACGCAGTATTTT